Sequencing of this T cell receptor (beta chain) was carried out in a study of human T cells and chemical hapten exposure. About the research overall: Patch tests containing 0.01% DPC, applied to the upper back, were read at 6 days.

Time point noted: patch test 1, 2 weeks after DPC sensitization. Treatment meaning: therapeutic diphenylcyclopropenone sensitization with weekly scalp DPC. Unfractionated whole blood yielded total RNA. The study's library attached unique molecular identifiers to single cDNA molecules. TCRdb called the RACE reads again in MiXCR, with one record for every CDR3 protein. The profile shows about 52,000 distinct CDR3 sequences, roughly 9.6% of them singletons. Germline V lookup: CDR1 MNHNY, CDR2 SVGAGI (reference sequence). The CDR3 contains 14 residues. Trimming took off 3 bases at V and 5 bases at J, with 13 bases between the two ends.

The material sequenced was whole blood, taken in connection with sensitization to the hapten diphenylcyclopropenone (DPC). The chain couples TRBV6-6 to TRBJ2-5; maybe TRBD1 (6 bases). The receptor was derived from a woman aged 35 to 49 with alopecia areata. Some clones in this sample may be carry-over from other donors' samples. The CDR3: CASSYDQGWETQYF. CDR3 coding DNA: TGTGCCAGCAGTTATGACCAGGGGTGGGAGACCCAGTACTTC.